A single sample gave rise to the 9 T cell receptor beta chains below, sequenced in a study of cytomegalovirus exposure and HLA in healthy donors. The PCR was carried out with 60 Vbeta primers and 13 Jbeta primers. TCRdb's table, derived via immunoSEQ multiplex PCR, lists solely in-frame clones and lacks some. The sample carries 100,000 to 140,000 clones, 81% recorded once. Sequencing was done on a sample of PBMCs. These receptors were obtained from a man aged 25 to 40 in good health and CMV-seronegative.

This clone was detected a few times. J is TRBJ2-1 and V is TRBV4-2; 8 bases agree with TRBD1. The V and J ends lost 3 bases and 4 bases, in that order; junction bases with no gene match: 8. CDR1 and CDR2 (germline): LGHNA, YNFKEQ. The CDR3 consists of 16 residues. The CDR3 sequence: CASSHSTGTGYNEQFF. CDR3 DNA sequence: TGTGCCAGCAGCCACTCGACCGGGACAGGTTACAATGAGCAGTTCTTC.

On this clone itself: Other DNA sequences within the sample encode an identical CDR3. The chain links TRBV5-6 to TRBJ2-7, with 7 bases fitting TRBD1. The junction had 3 bases not matched to a gene; V was cut back by 5 bases and J by 1 base. The CDR3 consists of 13 residues. CDR1 SGHDT and CDR2 YYEEEE come from the germline V gene. CDR3 nucleotide sequence: TGTGCCAGCAGTCTGGGACAGTCCTACGAGCAGTACTTC. Amino acids: CASSLGQSYEQYF.

The chain combines TRBV5-1 with TRBJ2-2; possibly TRBD2 for D (6 bases). In germline, CDR1 is SGHRS, CDR2 YFSETQ. The CDR3 length is 16 residues. V was clipped by 3 bases and J by 5 bases, with 17 bases between them. The CDR3 reads CASSSVTRGRTGELFF. Written as DNA, the CDR3 is TGCGCCAGCAGCTCCGTGACACGGGGGAGAACCGGGGAGCTGTTTTTT. The full variable domain, its missing parts supplied by reference TRBV5-1 and TRBJ2-2, is KAGVTQTPRYLIKTRGQQVTLSCSPISGHRSVSWYQQTPGQGLQFLFEYFSETQRNKGNFPGRFSGRQFSNSRSEMNVSTLELGDSALYLCASSSVTRGRTGELFFGEGSRLTVL.

The V gene is TRBV30, the J gene TRBJ2-3; D remains unclear. Germline V gene data show CDR1 as GTSNPN and CDR2 as SVGIG (reference sequence). This CDR3 is built from 14 residues. Trimming stripped 0 bases from V and 4 bases from J, with 11 bases between. The CDR3 nucleotides read TGTGCCTGGAGTGTCTCGAGGTCCGCAGATACGCAGTATTTT. Protein product: CAWSVSRSADTQYF.

This chain uses TRBV7-9 with TRBJ2-7, with D perhaps TRBD1 (5 bases). The CDR3 loop spans 16 amino acids. Looked up from germline, CDR1 is SEHNR and CDR2 is FQNEAQ (reference sequence). Trimming removed 1 base at V and 4 bases at J, with 17 bases between. This chain's CDR3 is CASSLGRYIGEYEQYF. DNA for the CDR3: TGTGCCAGCAGCTTAGGGCGGTATATAGGGGAATACGAGCAGTACTTC.

The CDR3 spells CASSILTANEKLFF. The CDR3 DNA follows: TGTGCCAGTAGTATTTTGACAGCAAATGAAAAACTGTTTTTT. The chain uses TRBV19 and TRBJ1-4, with a tentative D call TRBD1 (5 bases). Deletions cut 3 bases from V and 5 bases from J, with 10 bases between. CDR3 length: 14 amino acids. Germline values: CDR1 LNHDA, CDR2 SQIVND (reference sequence).

Comments on this clone: A read error may produce the germline difference seen at one junction end. The rearrangement joins TRBV15 to TRBJ1-3; D possibly corresponds to TRBD1 (5 bases). Looked up from germline, CDR1 is LNHNV and CDR2 is YYDKDF (reference sequence). The length of the CDR3 is 12 residues. The CDR3 here is CATSRDQGSHSF. The CDR3 DNA reads TGTGCCACCAGCAGAGACCAGGGTTCCCATTCCTTT. Looking up the rest from reference TRBV15 and TRBJ1-3 gives the full variable domain: DAMVIQNPRYQVTQFGKPVTLSCSQTLNHNVMYWYQQKSSQAPKLLFHYYDKDFNNEADTPDNFQSRRPNTSFCFLDIRSPGLGDTAMYLCATSRDQGSHSFGEGSWLTVV.

The CDR3 coding sequence is TGTGCCAGCAGGCCCTCAGGGGGTTATGGCTACACCTTC. Amino acid sequence: CASRPSGGYGYTF. The chain is built from TRBV25-1 and TRBJ1-2; 7 bases map to TRBD1. After removal of 6 bases from V and 5 bases from J, the junction contained 6 bases not matched to a gene. The CDR3 covers 13 residues. Germline loops: CDR1 MGHDK, CDR2 SYGVNS.

This clone was counted between two and nine times. The V and J genes are TRBV5-4 and TRBJ1-2, with 7 bases lining up with TRBD1. The CDR3 spans 14 residues. The germline gives CDR1 SGHNT, CDR2 YYREEE (reference sequence). The J segment lost 8 bases and the V segment lost 0 bases, leaving 7 bases of the junction unmatched. The CDR3 DNA reads TGTGCCAGCAGCTTGGCACAGGGGCTGGGAGGCTACACCTTC. This translates into CASSLAQGLGGYTF.